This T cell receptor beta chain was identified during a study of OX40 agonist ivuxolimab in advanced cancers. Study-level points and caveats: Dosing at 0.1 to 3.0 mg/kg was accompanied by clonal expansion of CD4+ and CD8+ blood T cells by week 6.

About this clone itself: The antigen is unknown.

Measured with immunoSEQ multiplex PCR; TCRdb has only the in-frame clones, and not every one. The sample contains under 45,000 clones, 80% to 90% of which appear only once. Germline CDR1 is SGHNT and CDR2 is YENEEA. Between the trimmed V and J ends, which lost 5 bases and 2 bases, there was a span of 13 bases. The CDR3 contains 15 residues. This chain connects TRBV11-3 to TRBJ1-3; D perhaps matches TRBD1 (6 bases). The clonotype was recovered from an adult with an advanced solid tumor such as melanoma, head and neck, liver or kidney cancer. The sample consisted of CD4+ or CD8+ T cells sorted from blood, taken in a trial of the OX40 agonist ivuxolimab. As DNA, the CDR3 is TGTGCCAGCAGCCTAGCAGGGGAACCTGGAAACACCATATATTTT. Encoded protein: CASSLAGEPGNTIYF.